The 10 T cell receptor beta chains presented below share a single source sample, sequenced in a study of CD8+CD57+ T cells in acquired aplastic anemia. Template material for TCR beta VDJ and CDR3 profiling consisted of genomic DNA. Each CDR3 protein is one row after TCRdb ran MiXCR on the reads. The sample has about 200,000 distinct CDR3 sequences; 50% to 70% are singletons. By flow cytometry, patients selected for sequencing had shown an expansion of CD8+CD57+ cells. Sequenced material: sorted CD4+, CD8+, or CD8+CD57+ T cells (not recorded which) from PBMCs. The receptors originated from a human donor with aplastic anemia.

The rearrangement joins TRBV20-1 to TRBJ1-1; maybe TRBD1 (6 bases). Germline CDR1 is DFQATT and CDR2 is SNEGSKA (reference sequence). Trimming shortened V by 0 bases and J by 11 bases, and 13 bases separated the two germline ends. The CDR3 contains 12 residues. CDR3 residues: CSARERGRQAFF. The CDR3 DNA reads TGCAGTGCTAGAGAGCGGGGGCGACAGGCTTTCTTT.

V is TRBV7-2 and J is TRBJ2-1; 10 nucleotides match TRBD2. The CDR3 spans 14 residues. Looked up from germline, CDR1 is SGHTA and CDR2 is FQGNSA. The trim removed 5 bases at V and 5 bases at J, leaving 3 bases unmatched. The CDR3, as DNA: TGTGCCAGCAGCCGGGGACTAGCGAACAATGAGCAGTTCTTC. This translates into CASSRGLANNEQFF.

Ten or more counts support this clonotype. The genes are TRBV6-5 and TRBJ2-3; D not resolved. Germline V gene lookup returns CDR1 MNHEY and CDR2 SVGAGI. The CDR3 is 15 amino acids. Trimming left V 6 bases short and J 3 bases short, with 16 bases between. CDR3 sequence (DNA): TGTGCCAGCAGCCCCGACTTAGGTGGGACAGATACGCAGTATTTT. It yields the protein CASSPDLGGTDTQYF.

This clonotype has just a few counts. This CDR3 is CASSSGRPYGYTF. In nucleotides, the CDR3 is TGTGCCAGCAGCTCGGGACGTCCCTATGGCTACACCTTC. The genes are TRBV7-2 and TRBJ1-2, with a weak D call TRBD1 (5 bases). Deletions cut 4 bases from V and 4 bases from J, with 10 bases between. The germline CDR1 and CDR2 sequences are SGHTA and FQGNSA. This CDR3 has 13 amino acids.

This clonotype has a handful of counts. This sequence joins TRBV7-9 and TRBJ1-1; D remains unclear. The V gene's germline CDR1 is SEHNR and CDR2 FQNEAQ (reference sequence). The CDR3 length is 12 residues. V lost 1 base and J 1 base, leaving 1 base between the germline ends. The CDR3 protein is CASSLENTEAFF. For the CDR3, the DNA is TGTGCCAGCAGCTTAGAGAACACTGAAGCTTTCTTT.

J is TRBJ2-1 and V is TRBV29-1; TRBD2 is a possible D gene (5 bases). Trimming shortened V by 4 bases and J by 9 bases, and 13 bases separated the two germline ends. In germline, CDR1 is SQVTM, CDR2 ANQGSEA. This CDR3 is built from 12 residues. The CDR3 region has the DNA TGCAGCGTTGGGGCGGGTCCGGGTGAGCAGTTCTTC. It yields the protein CSVGAGPGEQFF.

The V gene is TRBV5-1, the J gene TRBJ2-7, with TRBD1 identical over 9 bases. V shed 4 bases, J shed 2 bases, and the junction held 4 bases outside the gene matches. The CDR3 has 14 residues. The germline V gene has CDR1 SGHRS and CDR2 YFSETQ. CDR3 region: CASSTGTGTYEQYF. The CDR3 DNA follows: TGCGCCAGCAGCACCGGGACAGGGACCTACGAGCAGTACTTC.

CDR3 coding DNA: TGTGCCAGCAGCGTAGTCCCTAGCGGGAGGGATACGCAGTATTTT. As protein: CASSVVPSGRDTQYF. This chain uses TRBV9 with TRBJ2-3, with 11 bases identical to TRBD2. The CDR3 sequence is 15 residues long. Unmatched junction bases numbered 3, after V lost 0 bases and J lost 6 bases. CDR1 and CDR2 (germline): SGDLS, YYNGEE.

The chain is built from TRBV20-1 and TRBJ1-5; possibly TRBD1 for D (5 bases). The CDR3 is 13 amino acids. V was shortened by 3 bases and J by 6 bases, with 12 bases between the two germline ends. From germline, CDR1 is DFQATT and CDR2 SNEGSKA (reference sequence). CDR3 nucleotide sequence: TGCAGTGCTAGTGAGAGGGGACGTCAGCCCCAGCATTTT. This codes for CSASERGRQPQHF.

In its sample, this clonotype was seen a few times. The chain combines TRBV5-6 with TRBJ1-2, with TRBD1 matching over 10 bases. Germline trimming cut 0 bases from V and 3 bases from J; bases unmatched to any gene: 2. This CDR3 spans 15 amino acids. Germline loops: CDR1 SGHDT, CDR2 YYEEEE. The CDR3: CASSLGGTGDYGYTF. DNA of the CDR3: TGTGCCAGCAGCTTGGGGGGGACAGGGGACTATGGCTACACCTTC.